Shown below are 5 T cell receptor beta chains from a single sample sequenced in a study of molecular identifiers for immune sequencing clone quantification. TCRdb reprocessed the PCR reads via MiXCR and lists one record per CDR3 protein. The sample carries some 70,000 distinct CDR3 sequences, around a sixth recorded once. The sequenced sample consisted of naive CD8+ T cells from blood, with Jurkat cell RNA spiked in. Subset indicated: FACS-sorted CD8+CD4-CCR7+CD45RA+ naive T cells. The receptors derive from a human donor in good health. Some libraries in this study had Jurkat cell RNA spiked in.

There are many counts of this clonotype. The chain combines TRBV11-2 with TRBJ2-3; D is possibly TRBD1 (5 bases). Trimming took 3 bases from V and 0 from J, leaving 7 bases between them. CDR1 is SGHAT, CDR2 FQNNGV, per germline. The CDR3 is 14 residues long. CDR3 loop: CASSFAGSTDTQYF. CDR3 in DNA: TGTGCCAGCAGCTTCGCAGGGAGCACAGATACGCAGTATTTT.

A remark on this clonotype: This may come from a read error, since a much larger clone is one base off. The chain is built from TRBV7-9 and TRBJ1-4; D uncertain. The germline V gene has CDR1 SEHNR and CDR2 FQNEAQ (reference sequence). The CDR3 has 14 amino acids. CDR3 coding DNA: TGTGCCAGCAGCTTTAGCGGAAATAATGAAAAACTGTCTTTT. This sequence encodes CASSFSGNNEKLSF.

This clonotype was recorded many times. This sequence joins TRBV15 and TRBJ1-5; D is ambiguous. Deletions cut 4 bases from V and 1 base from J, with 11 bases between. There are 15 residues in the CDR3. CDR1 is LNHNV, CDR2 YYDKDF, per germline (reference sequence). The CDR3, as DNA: TGTGCCACCAGCAATAGAGCCGACAGCAATCAGCCCCAGCATTTT. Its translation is CATSNRADSNQPQHF. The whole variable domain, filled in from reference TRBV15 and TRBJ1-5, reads DAMVIQNPRYQVTQFGKPVTLSCSQTLNHNVMYWYQQKSSQAPKLLFHYYDKDFNNEADTPDNFQSRRPNTSFCFLDIRSPGLGDTAMYLCATSNRADSNQPQHFGDGTRLSIL.

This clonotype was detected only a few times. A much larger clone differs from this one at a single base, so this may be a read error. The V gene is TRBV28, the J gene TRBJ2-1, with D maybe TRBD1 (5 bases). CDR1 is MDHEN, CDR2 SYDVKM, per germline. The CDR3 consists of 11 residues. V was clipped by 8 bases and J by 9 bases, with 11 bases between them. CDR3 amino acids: CASDTDSEQFF. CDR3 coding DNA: TGTGCCAGCGACACAGACAGTGAGCAGTTCTTC.

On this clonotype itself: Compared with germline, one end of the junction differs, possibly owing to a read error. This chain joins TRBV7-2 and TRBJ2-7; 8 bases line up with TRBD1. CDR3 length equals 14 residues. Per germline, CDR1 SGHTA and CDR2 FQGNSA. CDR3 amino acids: CASSVYRGKYEQCF. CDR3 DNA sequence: TGTGCCAGCAGCGTCTACAGGGGGAAATACGAGCAGTGCTTC.